A single sample gave rise to the 30 T cell receptor beta chains below, sequenced in a study of cytomegalovirus exposure and HLA in healthy donors. Primers included in the PCR were 60 Vbeta and 13 Jbeta primers. Produced via immunoSEQ multiplex PCR; TCRdb's table is partial and in-frame only. This table has about 180,000 clones, 80% appearing once. The sample was PBMCs. Receptors were obtained from a girl under 18 in good health and CMV-seropositive.

The chain recombines TRBV4-2 with TRBJ2-7, with 7 bases fitting TRBD2. The CDR3 runs to 15 residues. V lost 2 bases and J lost 3; bases outside the gene matches: 7. Looked up from germline, CDR1 is LGHNA and CDR2 is YNFKEQ. The CDR3 bases are TGTGCCAGCAGCCAACTGGCGGGAGAAGACTACGAGCAGTACTTC. Translated: CASSQLAGEDYEQYF.

This clone appeared a few times. This chain joins TRBV6-5 and TRBJ2-7; a possible D gene is TRBD1 (5 bases). Germline V gene lookup returns CDR1 MNHEY and CDR2 SVGAGI. The CDR3 length is 15 residues. V was pared by 1 base and J by 5 bases, with 15 bases between. The CDR3 loop reads CASSYWFQGVDEQYF. The CDR3 coding sequence is TGTGCCAGCAGTTACTGGTTCCAGGGTGTCGACGAGCAGTACTTC.

The rearrangement joins TRBV19 to TRBJ1-1, with D unresolved. From germline, CDR1 is LNHDA and CDR2 SQIVND (reference sequence). The ends were cut back, 2 bases at V and 1 base at J, with 14 bases in the middle. The length of the CDR3 is 16 residues. CDR3 coding DNA: TGTGCCAGTAGTATACTGACCGAGGATCCGAACACTGAAGCTTTCTTT. Translation gives CASSILTEDPNTEAFF.

V usage is TRBV29-1 and J usage is TRBJ1-2; 8 bases line up with TRBD1. There are 14 residues in the CDR3. Germline CDR1 is SQVTM and CDR2 is ANQGSEA. V lost 6 bases, J lost 1 base, and 7 bases stayed unmatched. CDR3 DNA sequence: TGCAGCGTCCGCGGACAGGGCAATAACTATGGCTACACCTTC. It codes for CSVRGQGNNYGYTF.

The V call is TRBV27, the J call TRBJ1-5, with D perhaps TRBD1 (5 bases). V lost 3 bases and J lost 7, with 10 bases in between. The CDR3 totals 13 residues. CDR1 MNHEY and CDR2 SMNVEV come from the germline V gene (reference sequence). The CDR3 sequence: CASSLDIGQPQHF. CDR3 DNA sequence: TGTGCCAGCAGTTTGGACATTGGCCAGCCCCAGCATTTT.

This clone showed up just a few times. This rearrangement joins TRBV27 to TRBJ1-1, with D possibly matching TRBD1 (5 bases). The CDR3 extends over 14 amino acids. Trimming removed 5 bases at V and 1 base at J, with 11 bases between. Germline CDR1 MNHEY, CDR2 SMNVEV (reference sequence). CDR3 nucleotide sequence: TGTGCCAGCAGTCTACAGGCGAGGAACACTGAAGCTTTCTTT. Translation: CASSLQARNTEAFF.

The rearrangement links TRBV19 to TRBJ2-5, with 9 positions matching TRBD1. The junction had 11 bases not matched to a gene; V was cut back by 8 bases and J by 1 base. The CDR3 totals 16 residues. Germline CDR1 and CDR2: LNHDA and SQIVND (reference sequence). As DNA, the CDR3 is TGTGCCAGTGCTGACAGGGGGACCCGTTTCCAAGAGACCCAGTACTTC. This gives the protein CASADRGTRFQETQYF.

This clone has a handful of counts. The CDR3 is CSASIAAEQYF. CDR3 DNA: TGCAGTGCTAGCATTGCGGCGGAGCAGTACTTC. The gene calls are TRBV20-1 and TRBJ2-7; D unresolved. The CDR3 loop spans 11 amino acids. The V and J ends lost 3 bases and 7 bases respectively, with 10 bases between them. CDR1 and CDR2 from the germline V gene are DFQATT and SNEGSKA (reference sequence).

V usage is TRBV2 and J usage is TRBJ2-1; TRBD1 matches 8 bases. This CDR3 spans 13 amino acids. V lost 7 bases and J lost 8; bases outside the gene matches: 7. Per the germline V gene, CDR1 is SNHLY and CDR2 is FYNNEI. The CDR3 loop reads CASKLDRAHEQFF. CDR3 nucleotide sequence: TGTGCCAGCAAACTGGACAGGGCCCATGAGCAGTTCTTC.

The table lists this clone with a few counts. The J gene is TRBJ2-7, the V gene TRBV19; TRBD2 matches 8 bases. V lost 7 bases to trimming and J lost 0 bases; unmatched junction nucleotides: 11. The CDR3 loop spans 16 amino acids. The germline gives CDR1 LNHDA, CDR2 SQIVND (reference sequence). CDR3 in amino acids: CASTFTTSGSSYEQYF. The CDR3 nucleotides read TGTGCCAGTACCTTCACCACTAGCGGCAGCTCCTACGAGCAGTACTTC.

This clone occurred a few times. The CDR3 nucleotides read TGTGCCAGCGAGGGACAGCCGAGAAACACTGAAGCTTTCTTT. Translation: CASEGQPRNTEAFF. The chain has TRBV6-1 and TRBJ1-1; 7 bases line up with TRBD1. Per the germline V gene, CDR1 is MNHNS and CDR2 is SASEGT. The CDR3 extends over 14 amino acids. The V gene end was trimmed by 8 bases and the J gene end by 2 bases; junction bases not matched to a gene: 8.

The V call is TRBV5-1, the J call TRBJ2-4; TRBD1 might be the D (5 bases). Trimming removed 0 bases at V and 1 base at J, with 11 bases between. Germline CDR1 SGHRS, CDR2 YFSETQ. The CDR3 extends over 16 amino acids. CDR3 nucleotide sequence: TGCGCCAGCAGCTTGGCCGCAGGGTCGGCCAAAAACATTCAGTACTTC. Translated, it gives CASSLAAGSAKNIQYF.

The gene calls are TRBV7-3 and TRBJ2-3, with 7 bases matching TRBD2. Germline V gene lookup returns CDR1 SGHTA and CDR2 FQGTGA. This CDR3 is 17 amino acids long. Trimming took 5 bases from V and 2 from J; bases not matched to a gene: 13. The CDR3 sequence: CASSQGGAGDLTDTQYF. CDR3 nucleotides: TGTGCCAGCAGCCAGGGAGGGGCGGGAGACCTCACAGATACGCAGTATTTT.

The chain joins TRBV7-3 to TRBJ2-7; 7 bases map to TRBD1. The CDR3 is 16 amino acids. Germline CDR1 reads SGHTA; CDR2 reads FQGTGA. After removal of 2 bases from V and 0 bases from J, the junction contained 7 bases not matched to a gene. CDR3 protein: CASSLGWPGGSYEQYF. The CDR3 nucleotides are TGTGCCAGCAGCTTAGGGTGGCCAGGGGGCTCCTACGAGCAGTACTTC.

The chain employs TRBV10-3 and TRBJ2-7; tentative D call: TRBD1 (5 bases). Trimming pared 6 bases from V and 0 bases from J, leaving 15 bases between. The CDR3 consists of 15 residues. Germline CDR1 reads ENHRY; CDR2 reads SYGVKD. The CDR3 loop reads CAIRPKQDPSYEQYF. In DNA, the CDR3 is TGTGCCATCAGGCCTAAACAGGACCCCTCCTACGAGCAGTACTTC.

This clone was counted a few times. The chain employs TRBV9 and TRBJ2-5; TRBD2 matches at 10 bases. Germline V gene sequence: CDR1 SGDLS, CDR2 YYNGEE. V lost 0 bases, J lost 2 bases, and 1 base stayed unmatched. There are 15 residues in the CDR3. The CDR3 loop reads CASSVGTSGQETQYF. Written as DNA, the CDR3 is TGTGCCAGCAGCGTAGGGACTAGCGGACAAGAGACCCAGTACTTC.

The DNA of the CDR3 is TGTGCCAGCTCCCAGGGGGGCACTGAAGCTTTCTTT. Translation: CASSQGGTEAFF. The chain couples TRBV18 to TRBJ1-1, with 7 nucleotides matching TRBD1. Trimming cost V 6 bases and J 4 bases; bases outside gene matches: 2. Germline loops: CDR1 KGHSH, CDR2 LQKENI. This CDR3 contains 12 residues. Together with reference TRBV18 and TRBJ1-1, the CDR3 gives the full variable domain: NAGVMQNPRHLVRRRGQEARLRCSPMKGHSHVYWYRQLPEEGLKFMVYLQKENIIDESGMPKERFSAEFPKEGPSILRIQQVVRGDSAAYFCASSQGGTEAFFGQGTRLTVV.

J is TRBJ1-2 and V is TRBV6-6; 9 nucleotides align to TRBD1. CDR1 MNHNY and CDR2 SVGAGI come from the germline V gene (reference sequence). Unmatched junction bases numbered 11, after V lost 5 bases and J lost 7 bases. The CDR3 is 15 residues long. The CDR3 region is CASSDLDRGWRGYTF. CDR3 sequence (DNA): TGTGCCAGCAGTGACCTGGACAGGGGATGGCGTGGCTACACCTTC.

J is TRBJ2-6 and V is TRBV5-1; perhaps TRBD2 as D (7 bases). The CDR3 is 18 amino acids. The V and J ends lost 2 bases and 0 bases respectively, with 15 bases between them. In germline, CDR1 is SGHRS, CDR2 YFSETQ. This CDR3 is CASSFGGRAYSGANVLTF. The CDR3 region has the DNA TGCGCCAGCAGCTTCGGGGGGCGGGCTTACTCTGGGGCCAACGTCCTGACTTTC.

This chain joins TRBV5-4 and TRBJ2-7, with 16 bases lining up with TRBD2. The germline V gene encodes CDR1 SGHNT and CDR2 YYREEE (reference sequence). The CDR3 is 17 amino acids. V dropped 0 bases and J dropped 7; count of bases not matched to a gene: 7. CDR3: CASSLGGLAGGRGEQYF. CDR3 bases: TGTGCCAGCAGCTTGGGGGGACTAGCGGGAGGGAGGGGGGAGCAGTACTTC.

The chain carries TRBV4-1 and TRBJ1-1; a possible D gene is TRBD1 (5 bases). From germline, CDR1 is MGHRA and CDR2 YSYEKL. The CDR3 has 14 amino acids. V lost 2 bases to trimming and J lost 7 bases, with 14 bases between them. The CDR3 region has the DNA TGCGCCAGCAGCCAAATGTATCGTACAGGTGAAGCTTTCTTT. The encoded protein is CASSQMYRTGEAFF.

This clone was observed a single time. The chain employs TRBV6-5 and TRBJ1-2, with 7 bases aligning to TRBD1. Germline assignment: CDR1 MNHEY and CDR2 SVGAGI. V lost 3 bases and J lost 7; bases outside the gene matches: 5. CDR3 length: 13 amino acids. The CDR3 bases are TGTGCCAGCAGTTATGGCAGGGGGAGTGGCTACACCTTC. As protein: CASSYGRGSGYTF.

The chain couples TRBV19 to TRBJ2-7; TRBD1 matches 9 bases. CDR1 and CDR2 from the germline V gene are LNHDA and SQIVND (reference sequence). This CDR3 comprises 15 residues. Unmatched junction bases numbered 8, after V lost 4 bases and J lost 4 bases. CDR3 region: CASSTEQGAGYEQYF. CDR3 in DNA: TGTGCCAGTAGTACCGAACAGGGGGCGGGATACGAGCAGTACTTC.

This chain connects TRBV4-1 to TRBJ1-5; D gene unclear. Germline V lookup: CDR1 MGHRA, CDR2 YSYEKL. This CDR3 spans 15 amino acids. The ends were cut back, 1 base at V and 10 bases at J, with 17 bases in the middle. This CDR3 is CASSQANADFKPQHF. In DNA form, the CDR3 reads TGCGCCAGCAGCCAAGCCAACGCAGATTTTAAACCCCAGCATTTT.

The chain is built from TRBV7-2 and TRBJ2-7, with D unclear. Germline CDR1 SGHTA, CDR2 FQGNSA. The CDR3 consists of 15 residues. The V end was cut by 1 base, the J end by 0 bases, with 10 bases between. CDR3 sequence: CASSLVLGSSYEQYF. CDR3 DNA sequence: TGTGCCAGCAGCTTAGTTCTTGGCAGCTCCTACGAGCAGTACTTC.

The CDR3 region has the DNA TGTGCCACCAGCAGAAAAGAAGGCACGGGACTAGCGGTCAATGAACGGTTCTTC. Encoded protein: CATSRKEGTGLAVNERFF. The chain uses TRBV15 and TRBJ2-1, with 11 bases matching TRBD2. The germline CDR1 and CDR2 sequences are LNHNV and YYDKDF (reference sequence). The V and J ends lost 2 bases and 15 bases, in that order; junction bases with no gene match: 21. The CDR3 has 18 amino acids.

This clone was found once. The chain couples TRBV5-1 to TRBJ2-1, with D possibly being TRBD2 (6 bases). Trimming removed 4 bases at V and 7 bases at J, with 12 bases between. Germline V gene sequence: CDR1 SGHRS, CDR2 YFSETQ. The CDR3 totals 13 residues. CDR3 nucleotide sequence: TGCGCCAGCAGCGCGGGACTCTTGAATGAGCAGTTCTTC. It specifies CASSAGLLNEQFF.

The chain recombines TRBV6-1 with TRBJ2-7; D possibly corresponds to TRBD2 (5 bases). The CDR3 runs to 14 residues. Germline V lookup: CDR1 MNHNS, CDR2 SASEGT. V was cut by 3 bases and J by 2 bases, with 11 bases left in between. The CDR3 nucleotides read TGTGCCAGCAGTGATCGGGGTCTAGCCTACGAGCAGTACTTC. This encodes CASSDRGLAYEQYF.

V is TRBV7-2 and J is TRBJ1-5, with 8 bases identical to TRBD1. The V segment lost 6 bases and the J segment 6 bases; nucleotides outside the gene matches: 7. The CDR3 is 14 amino acids. Germline V lookup: CDR1 SGHTA, CDR2 FQGNSA. The CDR3 reads CASSHGQGGQPQHF. The CDR3 region has the DNA TGTGCCAGCAGTCATGGACAGGGAGGTCAGCCCCAGCATTTT.

CDR3 bases: TGTGCCAGCAGCCCGGACGGGGACAGGGTGTTTTATGGCTACACCTTC. This encodes CASSPDGDRVFYGYTF. This chain joins TRBV5-4 and TRBJ1-2, with 9 bases that match TRBD1. J gave up 5 bases and V 4 bases, and 12 bases lay outside the gene matches. CDR3 length: 16 residues. Looked up from germline, CDR1 is SGHNT and CDR2 is YYREEE (reference sequence).